This TCR beta chain was recovered during a study of T cells in Graves' hyperthyroidism and ophthalmopathy. Findings and caveats of the study: Before onset, ophthalmopathy was predicted by the model a median 6.5 months earlier.

Note on this clonotype: No antigen is known for it.

The investigators amplified TCR beta CDR3 regions from RNA transcripts. With the HTBI primer set, the TCR CDR3 went through a first round of RT-PCR. TCRdb re-analysed the multiplex PCR reads in MiXCR, keeping a single row per CDR3 protein. Counted here are roughly 500,000 distinct CDR3 sequences, 40% to 55% occurring once; the ten biggest clones make up about 40%. The CDR3 extends over 13 amino acids. Trimming stripped 5 bases from V and 8 bases from J, with 15 bases between. Germline loops: CDR1 SGHTA, CDR2 FQGTGA. Pregnant or lactating patients were excluded, as were those with uncontrolled infection or other autoimmune disease. Thyroid ultrasound, orbital computed tomography, clinical symptoms, and serum thyroxine and TRAb underpinned diagnoses.

The clonotype was recovered from an adult woman with Graves' disease, either hyperthyroidism or ophthalmopathy (not recorded which). Source material: peripheral blood or thyroid tissue (not recorded which). The J gene is TRBJ1-2, the V gene TRBV7-3; D gene ambiguous. The CDR3 DNA reads as TGTGCCAGCAGCCAGGCCACGGACCGGGGCTACACCTTC. It encodes CASSQATDRGYTF. The full variable domain, rest sourced from reference TRBV7-3 and TRBJ1-2, is GAGVSQTPSNKVTEKGKYVELRCDPISGHTALYWYRQSLGQGPEFLIYFQGTGAADDSGLPNDRFFAVRPEGSVSTLKIQRTERGDSAVYLCASSQATDRGYTFGSGTRLTVV.